These 30 T cell receptor beta chains originate from one sample sequenced in a study of CD8 T cell repertoires and HIV-1 epitope variants (dated by TCRdb to about 2020). Their antigens remain unidentified. Library prep was done by the immunoSEQ multiplex PCR assay. In TCRdb, the immuneACCESS table is reduced to in-frame sequences with V and J assigned. These tables do not hold every clone; where another copy was compared, an unresolved V gene accounts for under half, and the others remain unexplained. Within this sample are over 4,000 clones, with around 73% of them counted one time only. The ten largest clones capture 35% to 55% of the sample. Sequenced input: cultured CD8+ T cells derived from PBMCs. These receptors were collected from a male donor with HIV.

This clone has a single count. The genes are TRBV18 and TRBJ2-3; 7 nucleotides agree with TRBD1. With V trimmed by 1 base and J by 2 bases, 6 bases remained unmatched. The CDR3 is made up of 16 amino acids. The germline V gene encodes CDR1 KGHSH and CDR2 LQKENI. CDR3 sequence: CASSPLGGSTTDTQYF. The CDR3 DNA follows: TGTGCCAGCTCACCACTAGGGGGCAGTACCACAGATACGCAGTATTTT.

This clone was seen only a few times. The J gene is TRBJ1-5, the V gene TRBV6-5, with D hard to call. CDR1 and CDR2 from the germline V gene are MNHEY and SVGAGI. CDR3 length equals 14 residues. Trimming left V 2 bases short and J 8 bases short, with 13 bases between. CDR3 nucleotide sequence: TGTGCCAGCAGTTACAGCTCGCCCCTCGAGCCCCAGCATTTT. Protein sequence: CASSYSSPLEPQHF.

This chain uses TRBV13 with TRBJ2-7, with D possibly called TRBD1 or TRBD2 (6 bases each). V shed 5 bases and J shed 2 bases, with 16 bases lying between them. The V gene's germline CDR1 is PRHDT and CDR2 FYEKMQ (reference sequence). This CDR3 is built from 15 residues. The CDR3 sequence: CASSQGGRPPYEQYF. CDR3 nucleotide sequence: TGTGCCAGCAGCCAAGGGGGGCGACCCCCCTACGAGCAGTACTTC.

The chain combines TRBV5-1 with TRBJ2-7; 11 positions agree with TRBD1. V lost 0 bases and J lost 6; bases outside the gene matches: 8. The CDR3 length is 16 residues. CDR1 is SGHRS and CDR2 is YFSETQ in the germline V gene. In DNA, the CDR3 is TGCGCCAGCAGCTTGGATGGGGACAGGGGGTTGGGCGAGCAGTACTTC. Encoded protein: CASSLDGDRGLGEQYF.

The chain recombines TRBV6-5 with TRBJ1-1; D remains ambiguous. The V end lost 3 bases, the J end lost 6 bases, and 17 bases lay between the germline ends. From germline, CDR1 is MNHEY and CDR2 SVGAGI. The CDR3 sequence is 15 residues long. The CDR3 DNA reads as TGTGCCAGCAGTTATCAAAATAGGGTTCGCGCTGAAGCTTTCTTT. Translated: CASSYQNRVRAEAFF.

The chain is built from TRBV10-2 and TRBJ2-3; D unclear. In germline, CDR1 is WSHSY, CDR2 SAAADI. Trimming left V 3 bases short and J 1 base short, with 14 bases between. This CDR3 is built from 16 residues. The CDR3 nucleotides read TGCGCCAGCAGTGACTGGCGGAGCGCGGGCACAGATACGCAGTATTTT. This codes for CASSDWRSAGTDTQYF.

This chain links TRBV19 with TRBJ2-1; 7 bases line up with TRBD2. This CDR3 region has 15 residues. Germline CDR1 is LNHDA and CDR2 is SQIVND (reference sequence). The trim removed 5 bases at V and 4 bases at J, leaving 8 bases unmatched. The DNA for the CDR3 is TGTGCCAGTAGTGTAATGGCGGGAGCATACAATGAGCAGTTCTTC. Translation gives CASSVMAGAYNEQFF.

The CDR3 sequence: CASSLLTSGKGEQYF. CDR3 DNA: TGTGCCAGCAGTTTATTGACTAGCGGGAAGGGCGAGCAGTACTTC. This chain uses TRBV28 with TRBJ2-7; 11 nucleotides align to TRBD2. This CDR3 spans 15 amino acids. The ends lost 1 base at V and 6 bases at J; junction bases unmatched: 5. The germline gives CDR1 MDHEN, CDR2 SYDVKM.

This chain connects TRBV19 to TRBJ2-7; D is unclear. CDR1 is LNHDA and CDR2 is SQIVND in the germline V gene (reference sequence). Trimming stripped 9 bases from V and 0 bases from J, with 12 bases between. The CDR3 has 13 amino acids. This CDR3 is CASAVGLSYEQYF. In nucleotides, the CDR3 is TGTGCCAGCGCCGTAGGCCTCTCCTACGAGCAGTACTTC.

The V call is TRBV4-1, the J call TRBJ2-7, with 9 bases lining up with TRBD2. CDR1 is MGHRA, CDR2 YSYEKL, per germline. The CDR3 runs to 15 residues. J gave up 5 bases and V 0 bases, and 5 bases lay outside the gene matches. DNA of the CDR3: TGCGCCAGCAGCCAAGAGGCAATAGCGGGAGACGAGCAGTACTTC. It is translated as CASSQEAIAGDEQYF.

The V gene is TRBV14, the J gene TRBJ2-3, with unresolved D. The CDR3 runs 17 residues. Trimming took 0 bases from V and 3 from J, leaving 16 bases between them. Germline V gene lookup returns CDR1 SGHDN and CDR2 FVKESK. DNA of the CDR3: TGTGCCAGCAGCCAAGATGTGTCCCTTAAAGGGACAGATACGCAGTATTTT. This gives the protein CASSQDVSLKGTDTQYF. Full variable domain (missing parts from reference TRBV14 and TRBJ2-3): EAGVTQFPSHSVIEKGQTVTLRCDPISGHDNLYWYRRVMGKEIKFLLHFVKESKQDESGMPNNRFLAERTGGTYSTLKVQPAELEDSGVYFCASSQDVSLKGTDTQYFGPGTRLTVL.

The rearrangement links TRBV27 to TRBJ2-2; TRBD1 might be the D (6 bases). V lost 10 bases and J lost 7, with 19 bases in between. The germline V gene encodes CDR1 MNHEY and CDR2 SMNVEV (reference sequence). This CDR3 spans 14 amino acids. DNA for the CDR3: TGTGCCACCAGGGTCAGGGGTCCTAACGGGGAGCTGTTTTTT. Encoded protein: CATRVRGPNGELFF.

The rearrangement links TRBV28 to TRBJ1-2, with D possibly being TRBD1 (6 bases). V was trimmed by 5 bases and J by 3 bases, leaving 16 bases between them. This CDR3 comprises 15 residues. Germline V lookup: CDR1 MDHEN, CDR2 SYDVKM. The CDR3 nucleotides are TGTGCCAGCAGTCCCCTCCGACAGGTACACTATGGCTACACCTTC. Translated, it gives CASSPLRQVHYGYTF.

The genes are TRBV2 and TRBJ1-1, with D tentatively TRBD1 (6 bases). The CDR3 is made up of 12 amino acids. V lost 10 bases and J lost 1, with 10 bases in between. In germline, CDR1 is SNHLY, CDR2 FYNNEI. In nucleotides, the CDR3 is TGTGCCAAACGACAGGAGAACACTGAAGCTTTCTTT. Encoded protein: CAKRQENTEAFF.

V usage is TRBV30 and J usage is TRBJ2-1; 10 bases agree with TRBD1. The germline gives CDR1 GTSNPN, CDR2 SVGIG (reference sequence). The CDR3 sequence is 11 residues long. With V trimmed by 3 bases and J by 16 bases, 6 bases remained unmatched. CDR3 sequence reads: CAWSSGTGDFF. In DNA, the CDR3 is TGTGCCTGGAGCAGCGGGACAGGGGATTTCTTC.

This chain connects TRBV27 to TRBJ2-6; TRBD2 might be the D (5 bases). Germline-derived CDR1 and CDR2 are MNHEY and SMNVEV (reference sequence). The CDR3 extends over 16 amino acids. The V and J ends lost 6 bases and 2 bases respectively, with 14 bases between them. Written as DNA, the CDR3 is TGTGCCAGCAGGCCGTCCCCAGCGGCTGGGGCCAACGTCCTGACTTTC. This translates into CASRPSPAAGANVLTF.

This chain connects TRBV19 to TRBJ1-1, with TRBD1 matching over 8 bases. V gave up 4 bases and J gave up 5 bases; unmatched junction bases: 9. Germline V gene lookup returns CDR1 LNHDA and CDR2 SQIVND (reference sequence). This CDR3 comprises 15 residues. The CDR3 DNA is TGTGCCAGTAGTACTCGGACAGGGAAAAGAACTGAAGCTTTCTTT. Its translation is CASSTRTGKRTEAFF.

The chain carries TRBV19 and TRBJ1-2; 7 nucleotides line up with TRBD1. Germline values: CDR1 LNHDA, CDR2 SQIVND (reference sequence). This CDR3 contains 14 residues. Trimming took 6 bases from V and 2 from J; bases not matched to a gene: 6. CDR3: CASRLLDRNYGYTF. CDR3 bases: TGTGCCAGTAGACTTTTGGACAGGAACTATGGCTACACCTTC.

This chain uses TRBV4-2 with TRBJ2-3; 10 nucleotides line up with TRBD2. CDR1 LGHNA and CDR2 YNFKEQ come from the germline V gene. V lost 1 base and J lost 6; bases outside the gene matches: 4. The CDR3 spans 15 residues. The CDR3 here is CASSQVAGGGDTQYF. CDR3 DNA sequence: TGTGCCAGCAGCCAAGTAGCGGGAGGTGGGGATACGCAGTATTTT.

The genes are TRBV27 and TRBJ1-6; TRBD1 agrees at 8 bases. The germline gives CDR1 MNHEY, CDR2 SMNVEV (reference sequence). After removal of 1 base from V and 9 bases from J, the junction contained 8 bases not matched to a gene. CDR3 length equals 16 residues. CDR3 nucleotides: TGTGCCAGCAGTTTATTCCAGGGGGCGTTGGGTTCACCCCTCCACTTT. The encoded protein is CASSLFQGALGSPLHF.

The chain employs TRBV27 and TRBJ1-2, with TRBD1 identical over 9 bases. CDR3 size: 13 residues. Germline V lookup: CDR1 MNHEY, CDR2 SMNVEV (reference sequence). The trim removed 6 bases at V and 6 bases at J, leaving 5 bases unmatched. The CDR3 DNA reads TGTGCCAGCAGCCTTGGACAGGGGAATGGCTACACCTTC. It yields the protein CASSLGQGNGYTF.

The rearrangement joins TRBV28 to TRBJ2-1, with TRBD2 identical over 9 bases. Losses at the gene ends were 3 bases for V and 4 bases for J; bases not matched to a gene: 1. CDR1 and CDR2 from the germline V gene are MDHEN and SYDVKM. CDR3 length: 14 amino acids. CDR3 in amino acids: CASSLREGYNEQFF. The CDR3 DNA follows: TGTGCCAGCAGTTTGCGGGAGGGGTACAATGAGCAGTTCTTC.

This rearrangement joins TRBV30 to TRBJ2-5, with 9 bases aligning to TRBD1. The CDR3 runs to 16 residues. The V gene end was trimmed by 4 bases and the J gene end by 2 bases; junction bases not matched to a gene: 11. Per germline, CDR1 GTSNPN and CDR2 SVGIG (reference sequence). The chain's CDR3 is CAWMPAGQGVQETQYF. The CDR3 DNA reads as TGTGCCTGGATGCCGGCGGGACAGGGAGTGCAAGAGACCCAGTACTTC.

The gene calls are TRBV19 and TRBJ1-5; D gene ambiguous. Germline V gene lookup returns CDR1 LNHDA and CDR2 SQIVND (reference sequence). This CDR3 spans 16 amino acids. V was cut by 3 bases and J by 1 base, with 13 bases left in between. CDR3 in amino acids: CASSIWSVNSNQPQHF. The CDR3, as DNA: TGTGCCAGTAGTATTTGGTCAGTCAACAGCAATCAGCCCCAGCATTTT. The complete variable domain, with remaining parts taken from reference TRBV19 and TRBJ1-5, reads DGGITQSPKYLFRKEGQNVTLSCEQNLNHDAMYWYRQDPGQGLRLIYYSQIVNDFQKGDIAEGYSVSREKKESFPLTVTSAQKNPTAFYLCASSIWSVNSNQPQHFGDGTRLSIL.

The chain couples TRBV11-2 to TRBJ1-2; TRBD1 is a possible D gene (6 bases). The V end lost 2 bases, the J end lost 8 bases, and 15 bases lay between the germline ends. The CDR3 totals 14 residues. Germline V gene lookup returns CDR1 SGHAT and CDR2 FQNNGV. The CDR3 loop reads CASSLQVPGEGYTF. The CDR3 DNA reads TGTGCCAGCAGCTTACAGGTGCCAGGGGAAGGCTACACCTTC.

The chain recombines TRBV14 with TRBJ2-7; 9 nucleotides line up with TRBD2. V shed 1 base and J 3 bases; nucleotides not matched to a gene: 25. Germline loops: CDR1 SGHDN, CDR2 FVKESK. This CDR3 spans 22 amino acids. The CDR3 loop is CASSQGWRTGPWGSGRLYEQYF. CDR3 nucleotides: TGTGCCAGCAGCCAAGGGTGGAGGACGGGACCCTGGGGTAGCGGGAGACTCTACGAGCAGTACTTC. The entire variable domain, with the rest obtained from reference TRBV14 and TRBJ2-7, is as follows: EAGVTQFPSHSVIEKGQTVTLRCDPISGHDNLYWYRRVMGKEIKFLLHFVKESKQDESGMPNNRFLAERTGGTYSTLKVQPAELEDSGVYFCASSQGWRTGPWGSGRLYEQYFGPGTRLTVT.

In nucleotides, the CDR3 is TGTGCCAGCAGTGCCGAAGACAAGGCTGGGGCCAACGTCCTGACTTTC. Its translation is CASSAEDKAGANVLTF. The gene calls are TRBV7-8 and TRBJ2-6; D ambiguous. Germline CDR1 SGHVS, CDR2 FQNEAQ. CDR3 length: 16 amino acids. V was shortened by 6 bases and J by 2 bases, with 14 bases between the two germline ends.

This clone was counted only a few times. V is TRBV11-3 and J is TRBJ2-1; D is unresolved. The germline V and J ends were trimmed by 2 bases and 4 bases, with 3 bases remaining between them. This CDR3 comprises 12 residues. CDR1 SGHNT and CDR2 YENEEA come from the germline V gene. CDR3 DNA: TGTGCCAGCAGCTTAATATACAATGAGCAGTTCTTC. Translating it yields CASSLIYNEQFF.

With respect to this clone: Compared with germline, one end of the junction differs, possibly owing to a read error. V usage is TRBV7-7 and J usage is TRBJ2-5; TRBD2 matches at 7 bases. This CDR3 is 15 amino acids long. CDR1 SSHAT and CDR2 FNYEAQ come from the germline V gene (reference sequence). Written as DNA, the CDR3 is TGTGCTAGCAGCTTAACGGTGGCGGGAGAAGAGACCCAGTACTTC. Translated, it gives CASSLTVAGEETQYF.

J is TRBJ2-7 and V is TRBV2, with D perhaps TRBD1 (5 bases). Trimming took 4 bases from V and 6 from J, leaving 10 bases between them. Germline V gene sequence: CDR1 SNHLY, CDR2 FYNNEI. This CDR3 contains 12 residues. The DNA of the CDR3 is TGTGCCAGCAGTGTGTTCAGGGCCGAGCAGTACTTC. Amino acids: CASSVFRAEQYF.